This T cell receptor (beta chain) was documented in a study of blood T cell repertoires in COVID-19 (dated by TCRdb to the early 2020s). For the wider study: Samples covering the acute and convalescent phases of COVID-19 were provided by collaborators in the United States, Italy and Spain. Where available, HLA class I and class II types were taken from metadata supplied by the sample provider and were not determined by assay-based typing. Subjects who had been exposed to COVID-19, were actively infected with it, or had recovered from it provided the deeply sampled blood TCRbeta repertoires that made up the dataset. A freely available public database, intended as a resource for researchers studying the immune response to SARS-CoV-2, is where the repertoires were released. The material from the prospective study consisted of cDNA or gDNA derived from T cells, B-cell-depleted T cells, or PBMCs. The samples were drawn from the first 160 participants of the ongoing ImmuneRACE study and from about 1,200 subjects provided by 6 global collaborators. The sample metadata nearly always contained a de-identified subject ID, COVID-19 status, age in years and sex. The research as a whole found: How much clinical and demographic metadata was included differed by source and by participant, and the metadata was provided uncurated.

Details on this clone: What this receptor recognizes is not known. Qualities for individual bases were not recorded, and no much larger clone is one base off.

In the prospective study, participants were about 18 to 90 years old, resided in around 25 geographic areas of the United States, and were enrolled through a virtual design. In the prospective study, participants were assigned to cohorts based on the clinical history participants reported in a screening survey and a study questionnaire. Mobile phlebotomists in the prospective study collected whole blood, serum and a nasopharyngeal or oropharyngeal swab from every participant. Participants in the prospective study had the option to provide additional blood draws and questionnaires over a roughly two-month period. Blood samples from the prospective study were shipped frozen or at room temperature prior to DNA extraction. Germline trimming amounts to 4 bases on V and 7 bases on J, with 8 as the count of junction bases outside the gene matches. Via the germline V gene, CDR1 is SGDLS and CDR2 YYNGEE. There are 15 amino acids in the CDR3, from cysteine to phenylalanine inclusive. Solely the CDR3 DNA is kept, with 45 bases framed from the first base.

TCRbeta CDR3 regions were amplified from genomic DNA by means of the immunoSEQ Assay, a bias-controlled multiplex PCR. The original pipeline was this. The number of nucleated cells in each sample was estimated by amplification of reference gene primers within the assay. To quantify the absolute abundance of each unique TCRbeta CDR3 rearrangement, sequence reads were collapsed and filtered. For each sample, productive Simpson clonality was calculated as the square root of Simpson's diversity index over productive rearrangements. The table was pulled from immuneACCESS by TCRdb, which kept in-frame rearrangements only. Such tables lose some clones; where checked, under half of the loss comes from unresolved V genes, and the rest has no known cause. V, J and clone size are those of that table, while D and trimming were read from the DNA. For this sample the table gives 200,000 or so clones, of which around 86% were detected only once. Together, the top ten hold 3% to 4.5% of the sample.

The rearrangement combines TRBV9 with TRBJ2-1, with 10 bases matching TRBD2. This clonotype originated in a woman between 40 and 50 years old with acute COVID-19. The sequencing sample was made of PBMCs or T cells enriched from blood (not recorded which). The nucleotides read TGTGCCAGCAGCCTGAGCGGGGGGGAGAGTAATGAGCAGTTCTTC. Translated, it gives CASSLSGGESNEQFF.